What follows is one T cell receptor beta chain and its context. The antigen remains undetermined. This sample was taken from a study of response to subunit inactivated influenza vaccine. Study-wide results and caveats: Seasonal influenza vaccination, on each occasion, was suggested by the authors to recruit few new T cells.

From the RT-PCR reads, TCRdb called clonotypes with MiXCR, one entry per CDR3 protein. The sample contains approximately 500,000 distinct CDR3 sequences, less than 25% of which appear only once. These data also featured in a second study, about T cells expressing NK-cell markers. That paper states: With UMIs, 5'RACE template switching was used to make TCR beta cDNA. It was sorted CD3+CD56-NKG2C+, CD3+CD56+NKG2C- and CD3+CD56+NKG2C+ T cells that provided the TCR beta repertoires. Roughly six donors carried dominant NKG2C+ clonotypes that made up roughly 1.0-8% of their CD8+ T cells.

This sample comprised CD4+ T cells sorted from PBMCs, obtained about 13 days after vaccination. The source is a man aged 50-60 years who received an inactivated influenza vaccine.

The CDR3 loop is CASSFRDSSTGELFF. The CDR3 nucleotides read TGCGCCAGCAGCTTCCGGGACAGCTCGACCGGGGAGCTGTTTTTT. The genes are TRBV5-1 and TRBJ2-2; 7 bases agree with TRBD1. Germline-derived CDR1 and CDR2 are SGHRS and YFSETQ. The CDR3 extends over 15 amino acids. The junction had 6 bases not matched to a gene; V was cut back by 2 bases and J by 5 bases.